The present T cell receptor beta chain was sequenced within a study of T-cell reconstitution after alpha-beta-depleted transplantation in children. General study points: Expanded graft clones numbering several hundred reportedly gave rise to alpha-beta T cells about two months after transplant. Surviving recipient T cells and intrathymic progenitors accounted for some patients' high TCRbeta diversity at day 60. The authors attributed T-cell counts and diversity one year after transplant mostly to newly produced T cells.

The CDR3 is 15 residues long. Trimming cost V 4 bases and J 4 bases; bases outside gene matches: 4. Looked up from germline, CDR1 is SGHDT and CDR2 is YYEEEE. TCRbeta library construction was performed incorporating unique molecular identifiers. One entry per CDR3 protein results from TCRdb running MiXCR on the PCR reads. The profile shows about 310,000 distinct CDR3 sequences, approximately 23% of them singletons. This clonotype came up once. The antigen remains undetermined. This material consisted of PBMCs, mostly from graft donor cells, taken 180 days after TCRalphabeta/CD19-depleted stem cell transplant. The chain recombines TRBV5-6 with TRBJ2-3, with 12 bases identical to TRBD1. The TCR comes from a male patient under 18 who had a stem cell transplant for acute lymphoblastic leukemia, so the T cells may come from the graft donor. CDR3 nucleotide sequence: TGTGCCAGCAGCGAAGGGACAGGGGGCCCAGATACGCAGTATTTT. It specifies CASSEGTGGPDTQYF. Looking up the rest from reference TRBV5-6 and TRBJ2-3 gives the full variable domain: DAGVTQSPTHLIKTRGQQVTLRCSPKSGHDTVSWYQQALGQGPQFIFQYYEEEERQRGNFPDRFSGHQFPNYSSELNVNALLLGDSALYLCASSEGTGGPDTQYFGPGTRLTVL.